The 2 T cell receptor beta chains below come from one sample, sequenced in a study of T-cell memory formation after mild COVID-19. TCRdb passed the 5' RACE reads through MiXCR, listing each CDR3 protein once. In the table there are 450,000 to 650,000 distinct CDR3 sequences, 18% of which are singletons. The sequenced sample consisted of PBMCs or a T cell subset sorted from them (not recorded which). These receptors all come from an adult woman who had mild COVID-19 (a few samples of this study predate the infection). Cell type and time point are not known.

The genes are TRBV18 and TRBJ2-3; 8 nucleotides align to TRBD1. Germline lookup yields CDR1 KGHSH and CDR2 LQKENI. The CDR3 consists of 15 residues. V lost 4 bases to trimming and J lost 7 bases; unmatched junction nucleotides: 10. CDR3 residues: CASSLAQGAGNTQYF. In DNA, the CDR3 is TGTGCCAGCTCACTGGCGCAGGGGGCTGGAAATACGCAGTATTTT. The whole variable domain, remainder taken from reference TRBV18 and TRBJ2-3, is NAGVMQNPRHLVRRRGQEARLRCSPMKGHSHVYWYRQLPEEGLKFMVYLQKENIIDESGMPKERFSAEFPKEGPSILRIQQVVRGDSAAYFCASSLAQGAGNTQYFGPGTRLTVL.

The rearrangement joins TRBV5-1 to TRBJ2-3, with 7 bases lining up with TRBD2. V lost 2 bases to trimming and J lost 5 bases; unmatched junction nucleotides: 5. Germline CDR1 is SGHRS and CDR2 is YFSETQ. The CDR3 loop spans 14 amino acids. In nucleotides, the CDR3 is TGCGCCAGCAGCTTTCCGAGCGGGGTAGATACGCAGTATTTT. Protein: CASSFPSGVDTQYF.